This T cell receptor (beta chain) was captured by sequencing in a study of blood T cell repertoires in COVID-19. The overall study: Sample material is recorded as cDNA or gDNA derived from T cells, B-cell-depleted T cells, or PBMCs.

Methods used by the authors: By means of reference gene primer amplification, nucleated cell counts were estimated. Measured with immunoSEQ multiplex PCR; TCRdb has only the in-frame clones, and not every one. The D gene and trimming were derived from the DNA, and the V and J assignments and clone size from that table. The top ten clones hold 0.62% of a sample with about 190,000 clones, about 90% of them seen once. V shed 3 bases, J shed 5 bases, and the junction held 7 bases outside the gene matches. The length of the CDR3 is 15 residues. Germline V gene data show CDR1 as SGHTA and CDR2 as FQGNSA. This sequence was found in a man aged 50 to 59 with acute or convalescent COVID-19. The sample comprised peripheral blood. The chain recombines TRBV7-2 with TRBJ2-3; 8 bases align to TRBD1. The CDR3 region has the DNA TGTGCCAGCAGCTTCCTGTCACAGGGGGAAGATACGCAGTATTTT. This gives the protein CASSFLSQGEDTQYF.